The present entry profiles one TCR beta chain with its context. This sample stems from a study of blood T cell repertoires in COVID-19. TCRdb's copy holds only in-frame clones and misses some; the assay was immunoSEQ multiplex PCR. The repertoire holds roughly 38,000 clones, with around 82% as singletons. Germline CDR1 and CDR2: MNHEY and SVGAGI. CDR3 length equals 12 residues. V lost 4 bases and J lost 7, with 10 bases in between. The V and J genes are TRBV6-5 and TRBJ1-2, with D possibly TRBD1 on 6 matching bases. The sample consisted of peripheral blood. The receptor comes from a man aged 35-49 years with active or convalescent COVID-19. This chain's CDR3 is CASSSTGTGYTF. CDR3 bases: TGTGCCAGCAGTTCCACAGGGACTGGCTACACCTTC.